Below are 31 T cell receptor beta chains sequenced from a single sample in a study of shared clonotypes between healthy human individuals. The table came from immunoSEQ multiplex PCR; TCRdb's copy has only in-frame clones and leaves some out. The sample holds about 600,000 clones, more than 95% seen once. What was sequenced was naive CD4+ T cells sorted from blood. Specified subset: CD45RA+ positively selected. The receptors shown here come from a young woman in good health.

The V call is TRBV4-1, the J call TRBJ1-2; TRBD1 matches at 8 bases. Germline CDR1 and CDR2: MGHRA and YSYEKL. The ends lost 2 bases at V and 2 bases at J; junction bases unmatched: 10. This CDR3 has 17 amino acids. The CDR3, as DNA: TGCGCCAGCAGCCAATCACGTTCAGGGGGCAAGAACTATGGCTACACCTTC. Translating gives CASSQSRSGGKNYGYTF.

This chain's CDR3 is CASRNRTGRPYEQYF. The DNA for the CDR3 is TGTGCCAGCAGAAACCGGACGGGAAGACCCTACGAGCAGTACTTC. The chain combines TRBV28 with TRBJ2-7, with a possible D match to TRBD2 (5 bases). V lost 6 bases and J lost 2, with 17 bases in between. The CDR3 spans 15 residues. CDR1 and CDR2 (germline): MDHEN, SYDVKM.

The gene calls are TRBV2 and TRBJ2-7; D possibly matches TRBD1 or TRBD2 (5 bases each). The CDR3 sequence is 14 residues long. Germline CDR1 and CDR2: SNHLY and FYNNEI. Trimming took 3 bases from V and 5 from J, leaving 14 bases between them. The CDR3 DNA reads as TGTGCCAGCAGTGATCAGGGACCAACGGACGAGCAGTACTTC. It yields the protein CASSDQGPTDEQYF.

The chain links TRBV27 to TRBJ1-5; D unclear. V was trimmed by 1 base and J by 5 bases, leaving 12 bases between them. The V gene's germline CDR1 is MNHEY and CDR2 SMNVEV (reference sequence). This CDR3 is 15 amino acids long. The CDR3 DNA is TGTGCCAGCAGTTTATTGGCATACGGTGATCAGCCCCAGCATTTT. Translating it yields CASSLLAYGDQPQHF.

This chain uses TRBV21-1 with TRBJ2-3; TRBD1 is the table's D call, not checked against the DNA. TRBV21-1 counts as a pseudogene. CDR3 size: 16 residues. In DNA, the CDR3 is TGTGCCAGCAGCAATCTCCGGGACATAAGCACAGATACGCAGTATTTT. As protein: CASSNLRDISTDTQYF.

V usage is TRBV30 and J usage is TRBJ2-1; 16 nucleotides align to TRBD2. The germline V gene encodes CDR1 GTSNPN and CDR2 SVGIG (reference sequence). This CDR3 is built from 15 residues. J was trimmed by 7 bases and V by 5 bases; bases with no gene match: 5. CDR3 sequence: CAWGGLAGGNNEQFF. In nucleotides, the CDR3 is TGTGCCTGGGGGGGACTAGCGGGAGGGAATAATGAGCAGTTCTTC.

This chain connects TRBV21-1 to TRBJ2-4; whether TRBD1, the table's D call, matches the DNA was not checked. TRBV21-1 is a pseudogene. This CDR3 spans 16 amino acids. CDR3 in DNA: TGTGCCAGTACGCCGGGACAGCGGCGGCCTAAAAACATTCAGTACTTC. Translated: CASTPGQRRPKNIQYF.

This clone was recorded once. The V gene is TRBV7-3, the J gene TRBJ1-1; D ambiguous. Trimming shortened V by 2 bases and J by 1 base, and 5 bases separated the two germline ends. From germline, CDR1 is SGHTA and CDR2 FQGTGA. The length of the CDR3 is 13 residues. The CDR3 DNA sequence: TGTGCCAGCAGCTTATACAGGAACACTGAAGCTTTCTTT. This sequence encodes CASSLYRNTEAFF. Filled out from reference TRBV7-3 and TRBJ1-1, the complete variable domain reads GAGVSQTPSNKVTEKGKYVELRCDPISGHTALYWYRQSLGQGPEFLIYFQGTGAADDSGLPNDRFFAVRPEGSVSTLKIQRTERGDSAVYLCASSLYRNTEAFFGQGTRLTVV.

This chain connects TRBV2 to TRBJ1-5; 8 nucleotides align to TRBD1. This CDR3 contains 15 residues. V lost 2 bases, J lost 3 bases, and 3 bases stayed unmatched. Germline V gene lookup returns CDR1 SNHLY and CDR2 FYNNEI. CDR3 in DNA: TGTGCCAGCAGTGAAACAGGGGGTTACAATCAGCCCCAGCATTTT. Protein product: CASSETGGYNQPQHF. Combining the CDR3 with reference TRBV2 and TRBJ1-5 gives the whole variable domain EPEVTQTPSHQVTQMGQEVILRCVPISNHLYFYWYRQILGQKVEFLVSFYNNEISEKSEIFDDQFSVERPDGSNFTLKIRSTKLEDSAMYFCASSETGGYNQPQHFGDGTRLSIL.

The V call is TRBV5-4, the J call TRBJ1-2; perhaps TRBD1 as D (5 bases). Trimming stripped 0 bases from V and 7 bases from J, with 10 bases between. CDR3 length: 13 residues. Germline values: CDR1 SGHNT, CDR2 YYREEE (reference sequence). In DNA form, the CDR3 reads TGTGCCAGCAGCTTGGCCTGGGGCTCTGGCTACACCTTC. Protein sequence: CASSLAWGSGYTF.

V and J are TRBV5-1 and TRBJ1-1; D is unclear. V lost 2 bases to trimming and J lost 5 bases, with 10 bases between them. Germline V lookup: CDR1 SGHRS, CDR2 YFSETQ. The CDR3 length is 13 residues. The CDR3 region has the DNA TGCGCCAGCAGCTTAAGGGTGAGGACTGAAGCTTTCTTT. Translated: CASSLRVRTEAFF.

The rearrangement uses TRBV27 and TRBJ2-2; D is perhaps TRBD2 (5 bases). V dropped 5 bases and J dropped 6 bases, with 19 bases sitting between them. Germline assignment: CDR1 MNHEY and CDR2 SMNVEV (reference sequence). This CDR3 is built from 16 residues. The CDR3 sequence: CASSVRGPSFSGELFF. The CDR3 DNA sequence: TGTGCCAGCAGTGTGCGAGGGCCCAGTTTCTCCGGGGAGCTGTTTTTT.

The chain links TRBV12-2 to TRBJ1-1. TRBV12-2 is noted as a pseudogene. This CDR3 is 18 amino acids long. CDR3 in amino acids: CASRLVWIGTNMNTEAFF. Here the CDR3 DNA reads TGTGCAAGTCGCTTAGTTTGGATCGGGACTAATATGAACACTGAAGCTTTCTTT.

The chain recombines TRBV5-5 with TRBJ2-7; D is perhaps TRBD1 (5 bases). Trimming shortened V by 3 bases and J by 0 bases, and 10 bases separated the two germline ends. From germline, CDR1 is SGHKS and CDR2 YYEKEE (reference sequence). The CDR3 sequence is 14 residues long. The CDR3 loop reads CASSSTGVSYEQYF. Here the CDR3 DNA reads TGTGCCAGCAGCTCTACAGGAGTCTCCTACGAGCAGTACTTC.

The chain has TRBV7-2 and TRBJ1-1; 7 bases align to TRBD1. The ends lost 0 bases at V and 9 bases at J; junction bases unmatched: 13. The CDR3 consists of 16 residues. CDR1 is SGHTA, CDR2 FQGNSA, per germline. The chain's CDR3 is CASSLAAGPGQWKAFF. CDR3 sequence (DNA): TGTGCCAGCAGCTTAGCCGCGGGACCGGGACAGTGGAAAGCTTTCTTT.

The rearrangement uses TRBV7-9 and TRBJ2-1; 9 bases agree with TRBD2. CDR3 length: 19 amino acids. J was trimmed by 5 bases and V by 7 bases; bases with no gene match: 21. Germline values: CDR1 SEHNR, CDR2 FQNEAQ (reference sequence). The CDR3: CASNSPRTMRREGDNEQFF. CDR3 bases: TGTGCCAGCAACTCCCCGCGGACAATGAGGCGGGAGGGCGACAATGAGCAGTTCTTC.

The chain has TRBV2 and TRBJ1-1, with no clear D. Trimming took off 8 bases at V and 6 bases at J, with 10 bases between the two ends. CDR1 and CDR2 from the germline V gene are SNHLY and FYNNEI. The CDR3 sequence is 11 residues long. The CDR3, as DNA: TGTGCCAGCCGACGACTGCCTGAAGCTTTCTTT. It is translated as CASRRLPEAFF.

V is TRBV28 and J is TRBJ1-6; no clear D gene. V shed 1 base and J shed 4 bases, with 8 bases lying between them. This CDR3 comprises 15 residues. Germline assignment: CDR1 MDHEN and CDR2 SYDVKM. The CDR3 DNA reads as TGTGCCAGCAGTTTATCTGCACCTTATAATTCACCCCTCCACTTT. Its protein product is CASSLSAPYNSPLHF.

This clone was found once. The chain is built from TRBV7-8 and TRBJ2-5; 10 nucleotides agree with TRBD2. The CDR3 loop spans 15 amino acids. CDR1 is SGHVS, CDR2 FQNEAQ, per germline. V was pared by 4 bases and J by 5 bases, with 7 bases of the junction left unmatched. DNA of the CDR3: TGTGCCAGCAGCTCTCTAGCGGGAGTTGGTGAGACCCAGTACTTC. Amino acids: CASSSLAGVGETQYF.

This clone was detected once. The chain combines TRBV21-1 with TRBJ1-6; the D call TRBD1 from the table was never checked on the DNA. TRBV21-1 is an annotated pseudogene. The CDR3 is 14 amino acids. The CDR3 loop reads CASSTLDRSPPLHF. The CDR3 nucleotides are TGTGCCAGCAGCACATTGGACAGGTCACCGCCCCTCCACTTT.

The chain carries TRBV28 and TRBJ1-2; D perhaps matches TRBD1 (5 bases). The ends were cut back, 6 bases at V and 4 bases at J, with 12 bases in the middle. This CDR3 is built from 13 residues. CDR1 is MDHEN and CDR2 is SYDVKM in the germline V gene. The DNA of the CDR3 is TGTGCCAGCAGCCCAGGGTTCAGCTATGGCTACACCTTC. This codes for CASSPGFSYGYTF.

This rearrangement joins TRBV28 to TRBJ2-5; weak D call: TRBD1 (6 bases). CDR3 length: 13 amino acids. CDR1 and CDR2 from the germline V gene are MDHEN and SYDVKM. Trimming removed 6 bases from V and 5 bases from J, with 13 bases in between. The CDR3 here is CASRQGQLETQYF. The CDR3 coding sequence is TGTGCCAGCAGGCAAGGACAGCTGGAGACCCAGTACTTC.

The V gene is TRBV6-5, the J gene TRBJ1-6; D is unclear. Germline V lookup: CDR1 MNHEY, CDR2 SVGAGI. The CDR3 has 13 amino acids. V dropped 2 bases and J dropped 7 bases, with 6 bases sitting between them. CDR3 loop: CASSYDLNSPLHF. The CDR3 nucleotides read TGTGCCAGCAGTTACGACCTGAATTCACCCCTCCACTTT.

V gene TRBV18 combines with J gene TRBJ2-2; no clear D. Germline loops: CDR1 KGHSH, CDR2 LQKENI. The CDR3 spans 12 residues. V was shortened by 0 bases and J by 8 bases, with 4 bases between the two germline ends. CDR3 in amino acids: CASSPPRGELFF. The CDR3 DNA follows: TGTGCCAGCTCACCACCGAGGGGGGAGCTGTTTTTT.

The chain joins TRBV30 to TRBJ1-3, with D maybe TRBD1 (5 bases). Germline V gene data show CDR1 as GTSNPN and CDR2 as SVGIG (reference sequence). The CDR3 runs to 15 residues. The V and J ends lost 2 bases and 1 base respectively, with 12 bases between them. CDR3 bases: TGTGCCTGGAGTCCGGTACGGGGGTCTGGAAACACCATATATTTT. Translation: CAWSPVRGSGNTIYF.

This chain joins TRBV5-5 and TRBJ1-1; TRBD1 aligns across 7 bases. This CDR3 is built from 14 residues. V lost 2 bases to trimming and J lost 1 base; unmatched junction nucleotides: 2. Germline V CDR1 and CDR2: SGHKS, YYEKEE (reference sequence). The CDR3 region is CASSLGTENTEAFF. The CDR3 DNA reads as TGTGCCAGCAGCTTAGGGACAGAGAACACTGAAGCTTTCTTT.

The rearrangement joins TRBV6-5 to TRBJ1-5, with D possibly matching TRBD1 (5 bases). V lost 6 bases and J lost 5, with 14 bases in between. There are 14 residues in the CDR3. CDR1 and CDR2 from the germline V gene are MNHEY and SVGAGI. CDR3 DNA: TGTGCCAGCAGCCTCGACCGGGGGGATCAGCCCCAGCATTTT. This encodes CASSLDRGDQPQHF.

This sequence joins TRBV6-5 and TRBJ1-2; D unclear. With 8 bases removed from V and 2 bases from J, the gap between germline ends came to 9 bases. Germline CDR1 MNHEY, CDR2 SVGAGI. The CDR3 is 12 amino acids. The CDR3 region has the DNA TGTGCCAGCTTAGGTATCAACTATGGCTACACCTTC. Encoded protein: CASLGINYGYTF.

This rearrangement joins TRBV6-5 to TRBJ2-7, with 7 bases matching TRBD1. V was pared by 6 bases and J by 3 bases, with 11 bases of the junction left unmatched. The CDR3 spans 15 residues. Germline V gene sequence: CDR1 MNHEY, CDR2 SVGAGI. The CDR3 loop reads CASRRQGKKDYEQYF. In DNA form, the CDR3 reads TGTGCCAGCAGGCGACAGGGCAAGAAGGACTACGAGCAGTACTTC.

V usage is TRBV19 and J usage is TRBJ2-1, with D tentatively TRBD1 (5 bases). CDR3 length: 14 amino acids. Germline V lookup: CDR1 LNHDA, CDR2 SQIVND (reference sequence). V gave up 3 bases and J gave up 4 bases, with 10 bases separating them. In DNA form, the CDR3 reads TGTGCCAGTAGTATCAAGCAGGGATACAATGAGCAGTTCTTC. Amino acids: CASSIKQGYNEQFF.

The chain couples TRBV18 to TRBJ2-7; D is undetermined. Germline CDR1 reads KGHSH; CDR2 reads LQKENI. The CDR3 has 13 amino acids. Trimming cost V 3 bases and J 5 bases, with 11 bases left between them. The CDR3 protein is CASSPFTPNEQYF. Here the CDR3 DNA reads TGTGCCAGCTCACCGTTTACTCCTAACGAGCAGTACTTC.